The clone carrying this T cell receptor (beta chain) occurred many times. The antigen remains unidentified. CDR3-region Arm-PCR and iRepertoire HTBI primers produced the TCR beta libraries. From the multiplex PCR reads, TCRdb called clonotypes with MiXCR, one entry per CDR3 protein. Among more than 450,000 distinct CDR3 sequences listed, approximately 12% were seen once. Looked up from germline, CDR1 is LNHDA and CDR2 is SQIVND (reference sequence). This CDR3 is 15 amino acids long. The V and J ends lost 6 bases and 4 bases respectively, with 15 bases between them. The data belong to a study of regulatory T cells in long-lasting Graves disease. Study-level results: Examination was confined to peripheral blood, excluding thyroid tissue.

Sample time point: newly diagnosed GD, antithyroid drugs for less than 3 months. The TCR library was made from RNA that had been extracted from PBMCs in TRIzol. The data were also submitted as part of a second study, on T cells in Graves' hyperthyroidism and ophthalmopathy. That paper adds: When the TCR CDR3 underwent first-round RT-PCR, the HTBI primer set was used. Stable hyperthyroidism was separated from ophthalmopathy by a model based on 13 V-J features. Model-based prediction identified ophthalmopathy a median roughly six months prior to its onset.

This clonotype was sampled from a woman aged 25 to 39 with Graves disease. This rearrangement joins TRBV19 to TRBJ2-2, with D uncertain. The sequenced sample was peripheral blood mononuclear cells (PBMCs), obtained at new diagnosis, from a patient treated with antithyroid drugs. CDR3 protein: CASRKDRVGTGELFF. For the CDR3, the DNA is TGTGCCAGTAGAAAGGACCGGGTGGGCACCGGGGAGCTGTTTTTT.